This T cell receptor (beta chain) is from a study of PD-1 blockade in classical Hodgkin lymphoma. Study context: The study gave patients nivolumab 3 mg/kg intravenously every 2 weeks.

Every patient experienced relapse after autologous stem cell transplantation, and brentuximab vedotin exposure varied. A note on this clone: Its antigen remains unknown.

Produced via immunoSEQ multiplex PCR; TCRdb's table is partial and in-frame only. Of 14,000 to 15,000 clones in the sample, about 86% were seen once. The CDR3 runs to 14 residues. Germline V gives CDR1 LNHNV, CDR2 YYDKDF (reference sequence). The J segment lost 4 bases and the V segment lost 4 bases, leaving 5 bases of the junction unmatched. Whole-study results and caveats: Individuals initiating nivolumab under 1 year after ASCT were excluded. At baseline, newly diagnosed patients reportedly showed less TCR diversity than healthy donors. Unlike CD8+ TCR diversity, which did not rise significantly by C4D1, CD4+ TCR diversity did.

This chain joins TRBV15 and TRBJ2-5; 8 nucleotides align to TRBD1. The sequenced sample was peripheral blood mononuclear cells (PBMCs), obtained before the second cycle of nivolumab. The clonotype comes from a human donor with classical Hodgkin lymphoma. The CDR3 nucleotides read TGTGCCACCAGCACCCCAGGGGGCGGAGAGACCCAGTACTTC. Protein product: CATSTPGGGETQYF.